The 30 T cell receptor beta chains reported below all come from one sample, sequenced in a study of CDR3 diversity in severe acne. TCRdb re-analysed the PCR reads in MiXCR, keeping a single row per CDR3 protein. This sample has approximately 90,000 distinct CDR3 sequences, with around 47% found just once. The sequencing sample was made of blood. Receptors originate from a male donor with severe acne vulgaris.

This clonotype has a count of ten or more. The V and J genes are TRBV28 and TRBJ2-1; D is ambiguous. The CDR3 loop spans 15 amino acids. CDR1 is MDHEN, CDR2 SYDVKM, per germline. V shed 8 bases and J shed 7 bases, with 21 bases lying between them. This CDR3 is CASFPEGLFRNEQFF. The CDR3 nucleotides are TGTGCCAGCTTCCCTGAAGGGCTCTTTCGGAATGAGCAGTTCTTC.

V gene TRBV20-1 combines with J gene TRBJ2-5, with D perhaps TRBD2 (5 bases). The CDR3 is 13 residues long. Trimming cost V 5 bases and J 5 bases, with 15 bases left between them. CDR1 and CDR2 (germline): DFQATT, SNEGSKA (reference sequence). The CDR3: CSARITRFETQYF. As DNA, the CDR3 is TGCAGTGCTCGCATAACTAGATTCGAGACCCAGTACTTC.

The table lists this clonotype with a few counts. The rearrangement joins TRBV6-5 to TRBJ1-1; no reliable D call. Trimming took 5 bases from V and 4 from J, leaving 8 bases between them. The CDR3 consists of 12 residues. The germline V gene encodes CDR1 MNHEY and CDR2 SVGAGI. The CDR3 nucleotides are TGTGCCAGCAGTCCCTGGGGCACTGAAGCTTTCTTT. Encoded protein: CASSPWGTEAFF.

This clonotype was counted many times. This chain links TRBV5-1 with TRBJ1-4, with TRBD1 matching over 9 bases. V trimming: 5 bases; J trimming: 8 bases; junction bases outside the gene matches: 7. Germline CDR1 SGHRS, CDR2 YFSETQ. The length of the CDR3 is 14 residues. The CDR3, as DNA: TGCGCCAGCAGGGATCCGGGACAGGGCGAAAAACTGTTTTTT. As protein: CASRDPGQGEKLFF.

The V call is TRBV6-6, the J call TRBJ1-6, with 9 bases lining up with TRBD1. CDR1 is MNHNY, CDR2 SVGAGI, per germline (reference sequence). The CDR3 runs to 18 residues. Unmatched junction bases numbered 12, after V lost 8 bases and J lost 1 base. The CDR3: CASQRGGTGPSYNSPLHF. In nucleotides, the CDR3 is TGTGCCAGCCAACGGGGGGGGACAGGGCCGTCCTATAATTCACCCCTCCACTTT.

V and J are TRBV7-2 and TRBJ2-7, with 8 bases lining up with TRBD1. V gave up 2 bases and J gave up 5 bases; unmatched junction bases: 8. The CDR3 consists of 15 residues. CDR1 is SGHTA and CDR2 is FQGNSA in the germline V gene. CDR3 residues: CASSLTGTGNDEQYF. CDR3 sequence (DNA): TGTGCCAGCAGCTTAACCGGGACAGGTAACGACGAGCAGTACTTC.

The J gene is TRBJ2-6, the V gene TRBV19; possible D gene TRBD1, 6 bases. The length of the CDR3 is 13 residues. Germline CDR1 is LNHDA and CDR2 is SQIVND (reference sequence). The CDR3 nucleotides read TGTGGCGCAGGGGACCCTGGGGCCAACGTCCTGACTTTC. Translating it yields CGAGDPGANVLTF. The full variable domain, in which reference TRBV19 and TRBJ2-6 provide the parts outside the CDR3, is DGGITQSPKYLFRKEGQNVTLSCEQNLNHDAMYWYRQDPGQGLRLIYYSQIVNDFQKGDIAEGYSVSREKKESFPLTVTSAQKNPTAFYLCGAGDPGANVLTFGAGSRLTVL.

This clonotype was seen many times. CDR3 DNA: TGTGCCAGCAGCCAAGGGATGGGAGGTGACGAGCAGTACTTC. Amino acid sequence: CASSQGMGGDEQYF. The gene calls are TRBV3-1 and TRBJ2-7; the D gene is possibly TRBD2 (6 bases). Germline-derived CDR1 and CDR2 are LGHDT and YNNKEL (reference sequence). V lost 1 base to trimming and J lost 5 bases, with 12 bases between them. This CDR3 is built from 14 residues.

This clonotype was seen a few times. The chain links TRBV6-6 to TRBJ2-2; 9 bases match TRBD2. The junction had 11 bases not matched to a gene; V was cut back by 0 bases and J by 9 bases. CDR1 and CDR2 from the germline V gene are MNHNY and SVGAGI (reference sequence). The CDR3 extends over 17 amino acids. The CDR3 spells CASSYSWNSGGRRELFF. DNA for the CDR3: TGTGCCAGCAGTTACTCGTGGAATAGCGGGGGTCGGAGGGAGCTGTTTTTT.

This clonotype was seen many times. The V call is TRBV9, the J call TRBJ2-5; the match to TRBD1 covers 7 bases. Germline assignment: CDR1 SGDLS and CDR2 YYNGEE. This CDR3 has 15 amino acids. V lost 0 bases and J lost 4; bases outside the gene matches: 6. The CDR3 bases are TGTGCCAGCAGCGTAGTGGGCAGGGGGACAGAGACCCAGTACTTC. Its translation is CASSVVGRGTETQYF.

The rearrangement uses TRBV27 and TRBJ1-5, with a possible D match to TRBD1 (6 bases). The CDR3 contains 14 residues. Trimming shortened V by 2 bases and J by 2 bases, and 7 bases separated the two germline ends. The V gene's germline CDR1 is MNHEY and CDR2 SMNVEV (reference sequence). The CDR3 nucleotides read TGTGCCAGCAGTTTACGACAGGGCAATCAGCCCCAGCATTTT. Translating it yields CASSLRQGNQPQHF.

This clonotype was seen repeatedly, ten times or more. The chain carries TRBV6-2 or TRBV6-3 and TRBJ1-2, with no clear D. The germline V gene encodes CDR1 MNHEY and CDR2 SVGEGT. The CDR3 is made up of 15 amino acids. V was shortened by 5 bases and J by 8 bases, with 21 bases between the two germline ends. In DNA form, the CDR3 reads TGTGCCAGCAGTCGGTACGGCCCCTTAGCCTGGGGCTACACCTTC. This translates into CASSRYGPLAWGYTF.

This clonotype was seen many times. This rearrangement joins TRBV28 to TRBJ1-2; TRBD1 is a possible D gene (5 bases). The CDR3 runs to 15 residues. The V gene's germline CDR1 is MDHEN and CDR2 SYDVKM. Trimming stripped 2 bases from V and 1 base from J, with 11 bases between. The CDR3 is CASSLRAGYNYGYTF. Written as DNA, the CDR3 is TGTGCCAGCAGTTTAAGGGCAGGGTATAACTATGGCTACACCTTC.

On this clonotype: It is likely a read error, because the conserved phenylalanine at the end of the CDR3 is missing. The DNA is left out, because the CDR3 cannot be placed on it with certainty; the CDR3 is given as TCRdb lists it. V is TRBV7-9 and J is TRBJ2-3; the table names TRBD1, a call not compared with the DNA. The CDR3 spans 10 residues, counting both ends. Germline-derived CDR1 and CDR2 are SEHNR and FQNEAQ (reference sequence). CDR3 residues: CASSLVGQGV.

This clonotype came up a few times. The chain is built from TRBV10-3 and TRBJ2-5; D may correspond to TRBD1 or TRBD2 (5 bases each). CDR1 and CDR2 (germline): ENHRY, SYGVKD. V gave up 3 bases and J gave up 3 bases, with 14 bases separating them. The CDR3 covers 15 residues. CDR3 amino acids: CAISDISGAEETQYF. CDR3 DNA sequence: TGTGCCATCAGTGACATATCCGGGGCCGAAGAGACCCAGTACTTC.

This clonotype was recorded once. V gene TRBV11-2 combines with J gene TRBJ2-7, with D uncertain. The CDR3 runs 12 residues. Germline assignment: CDR1 SGHAT and CDR2 FQNNGV. The ends were cut back, 4 bases at V and 8 bases at J, with 12 bases in the middle. The CDR3, as DNA: TGTGCCAGCAGCTCCCCCGAGTACAAGCAGTACTTC. Protein: CASSSPEYKQYF.

Regarding this clonotype: At one end the junction does not follow the germline gene, possibly because of a read error. This chain connects TRBV19 to TRBJ2-7; D gene uncertain. The CDR3 sequence is 15 residues long. Germline values: CDR1 LNHDA, CDR2 SQIVND (reference sequence). The CDR3 coding sequence is TGTGCCAGTATGATTCGGGCAAGTCCATCCTACGAGCGGTACTTC. Encoded protein: CASMIRASPSYERYF.

At least ten counts were recorded for this clonotype. The chain carries TRBV7-6 and TRBJ1-1; D gene ambiguous. CDR3 length equals 13 residues. Trimming took off 0 bases at V and 9 bases at J, with 11 bases between the two ends. CDR1 and CDR2 (germline): SGHVS, FNYEAQ. For the CDR3, the DNA is TGTGCCAGCAGCTTAGCGGCCACGGGAAAAGCTTTCTTT. This codes for CASSLAATGKAFF.

This clonotype was detected ten times or more. The chain joins TRBV6-5 to TRBJ2-7; 9 nucleotides align to TRBD1. Losses at the gene ends were 5 bases for V and 4 bases for J; bases not matched to a gene: 3. The germline CDR1 and CDR2 sequences are MNHEY and SVGAGI. The CDR3 consists of 13 residues. CDR3 sequence: CASSTGGRYEQYF. The CDR3 region has the DNA TGTGCCAGCAGTACAGGGGGCAGGTACGAGCAGTACTTC.

Notes on this clonotype: Being one base from a much bigger clone, this may be a read error. V is TRBV2 and J is TRBJ2-1; TRBD2 might be the D (6 bases). Trimming took off 5 bases at V and 8 bases at J, with 16 bases between the two ends. Germline lookup yields CDR1 SNHLY and CDR2 FYNNEI. This CDR3 has 14 residues. CDR3 sequence: CASSKGRGYDEQFF. The CDR3 DNA is TGTGCCAGCAGTAAGGGACGGGGGTACGATGAGCAGTTCTTC.

This clonotype has a handful of counts. The chain employs TRBV20-1 and TRBJ2-1, with 14 bases fitting TRBD2. CDR3 length: 15 amino acids. Germline V gene sequence: CDR1 DFQATT, CDR2 SNEGSKA (reference sequence). V was clipped by 5 bases and J by 7 bases; unmatched bases: 7. This CDR3 is CSAGTSGSPKNEQFF. CDR3 DNA sequence: TGCAGTGCTGGGACTAGCGGGAGTCCCAAGAATGAGCAGTTCTTC.

The chain has TRBV25-1 and TRBJ1-1; 7 bases are a match to TRBD1. Germline trimming cut 6 bases from V and 1 base from J; bases unmatched to any gene: 11. The CDR3 runs 16 residues. Germline lookup yields CDR1 MGHDK and CDR2 SYGVNS. The chain's CDR3 is CASRARVGGGNTEAFF. The DNA of the CDR3 is TGTGCCAGCAGGGCTAGAGTAGGGGGCGGGAACACTGAAGCTTTCTTT.

The rearrangement joins TRBV9 to TRBJ1-2; 7 nucleotides match TRBD1. The CDR3 spans 15 residues. V trimming: 4 bases; J trimming: 1 base; junction bases outside the gene matches: 7. Germline CDR1 SGDLS, CDR2 YYNGEE. The CDR3, as DNA: TGTGCCAGCAGCCCCCGGACAGGAGATAACTATGGCTACACCTTC. Protein: CASSPRTGDNYGYTF.

J is TRBJ2-1 and V is TRBV10-3, with 11 nucleotides matching TRBD2. Trimming cost V 4 bases and J 3 bases; bases outside gene matches: 5. Germline V gene lookup returns CDR1 ENHRY and CDR2 SYGVKD. The CDR3 has 16 amino acids. CDR3 sequence: CAISAGGLAGYNEQFF. CDR3 in DNA: TGTGCCATCAGTGCAGGAGGACTAGCGGGCTACAATGAGCAGTTCTTC.

In the case of this clonotype: Germline and junction disagree at one end, which may indicate a read error. J is TRBJ2-6 and V is TRBV29-1, with TRBD1 as a possible D gene (6 bases). The germline V gene encodes CDR1 SQVTM and CDR2 ANQGSEA. The CDR3 has 19 residues. CDR3 sequence (DNA): TGCAGCGTTGAAGAAGGGGGAAGGGACGATAGCTCTGGGGCCGACGTCCTGACTTTC. This encodes CSVEEGGRDDSSGADVLTF.

The chain uses TRBV28 and TRBJ1-2; the match to TRBD1 covers 7 bases. Germline V CDR1 and CDR2: MDHEN, SYDVKM. With V trimmed by 8 bases and J by 6 bases, 6 bases remained unmatched. The CDR3 consists of 12 residues. The CDR3 nucleotides are TGTGCCAGCCGAGAGGGGGCTGATGGCTACACCTTC. Protein: CASREGADGYTF.

Only a few counts were recorded for this clonotype. The chain recombines TRBV27 with TRBJ1-2; tentative D call: TRBD1 (6 bases). Germline lookup yields CDR1 MNHEY and CDR2 SMNVEV (reference sequence). The CDR3 spans 12 residues. The V gene lost 2 bases and the J gene lost 7 bases, with 8 bases spanning the gap. The CDR3 DNA reads as TGTGCCAGCAGTTTAACAGGGATTGGCTACACCTTC. It codes for CASSLTGIGYTF.

This clonotype was recorded many times. V is TRBV7-3 and J is TRBJ1-2; tentatively, D is TRBD1 (6 bases). Germline loops: CDR1 SGHTA, CDR2 FQGTGA. Trimming shortened V by 1 base and J by 0 bases, and 9 bases separated the two germline ends. This CDR3 spans 15 amino acids. The CDR3 DNA reads as TGTGCCAGCAGCTTAAGGGGGGCGGCTAACTATGGCTACACCTTC. This translates into CASSLRGAANYGYTF. The entire variable domain, with the rest obtained from reference TRBV7-3 and TRBJ1-2, is as follows: GAGVSQTPSNKVTEKGKYVELRCDPISGHTALYWYRQSLGQGPEFLIYFQGTGAADDSGLPNDRFFAVRPEGSVSTLKIQRTERGDSAVYLCASSLRGAANYGYTFGSGTRLTVV.

With regard to this clonotype: This may be a read error, as it is one base from a much larger clone. This chain uses TRBV6-1 with TRBJ2-7; D is undetermined. CDR1 and CDR2 (germline): MNHNS, SASEGT. There are 11 residues in the CDR3. Written as DNA, the CDR3 is TGTGCCAGCAGCTCGTTCTACGAGAAGTACTTC. Amino acids: CASSSFYEKYF.

The J gene is TRBJ1-2, the V gene TRBV7-2; TRBD1 is a possible D gene (5 bases). The germline V gene has CDR1 SGHTA and CDR2 FQGNSA. This CDR3 region has 14 residues. Trimming pared 3 bases from V and 5 bases from J, leaving 13 bases between. CDR3 sequence: CASSLALRGYGYTF. The CDR3 coding sequence is TGTGCCAGCAGCTTGGCCTTAAGGGGATATGGCTACACCTTC.